Sequencing of this T cell receptor (beta chain) was carried out in a study of blood T cell repertoires in COVID-19. TCRdb's copy holds only in-frame clones and misses some; the assay was immunoSEQ multiplex PCR. The sample includes over 95,000 clones, 75% to 90% of them seen just once. CDR1 SNHLY and CDR2 FYNNEI come from the germline V gene. Germline trimming cut 5 bases from V and 2 bases from J; bases unmatched to any gene: 4. The CDR3 covers 16 residues. The specimen was peripheral blood. The TCR sequence derives from a human donor with acute or convalescent COVID-19. The donor label of this sample is uncertain. V usage is TRBV2 and J usage is TRBJ2-3; 13 nucleotides line up with TRBD2. CDR3 amino acids: CASSRGLAGATDTQYF. The CDR3 coding sequence is TGTGCCAGCAGTCGAGGACTAGCGGGAGCCACAGATACGCAGTATTTT.